The clone carrying this T cell receptor (beta chain) has at least ten counts. Germline CDR1 reads KGHDR; CDR2 reads SFDVKD. CDR3 length equals 14 residues. V was pared by 3 bases and J by 5 bases, with 12 bases between. Assembly of TCR beta libraries relied on iRepertoire HTBI primers together with Arm-PCR of CDR3 regions. TCRdb re-called the multiplex PCR reads through MiXCR, storing one row per CDR3 protein. There are 400,000 to 450,000 distinct CDR3 sequences in the sample; around 14% occur only once, and roughly 17% lies in the top ten. As to time point: newly diagnosed GD, antithyroid drugs for less than 3 months. PBMCs were the source of the RNA used for TCR sequencing. This record comes from a study of regulatory T cells in long-lasting Graves disease. This same sample was also part of a study on T cells in Graves' hyperthyroidism and ophthalmopathy.

This TCR was sampled from a woman under 40 with Graves disease. V gene TRBV24-1 combines with J gene TRBJ2-5; D might be TRBD2 (5 bases). Source: peripheral blood mononuclear cells (PBMCs), taken at new diagnosis, from a patient treated with antithyroid drugs. The CDR3 DNA is TGTGCCACCAGTGATCCTAGCCGGTGGGAGACCCAGTACTTC. Its protein product is CATSDPSRWETQYF.